This record covers a single TCR beta chain. Specified time point: pretreatment peripheral blood. Sample contribution per patient ranged from 1 to 8, covering pretreatment and on-treatment. Some clones are missing from TCRdb's copy, which holds only in-frame ones; the method was immunoSEQ multiplex PCR. In the table there are 90,000 or so clones, around 89% of which are singletons. These data come from a study of PD-L1 blockade in urothelial cancer. Study context: In the patient group, about 90% of the roughly 29 were males with bladder-origin urothelial cancer.

CDR3 length equals 14 residues. CDR1 and CDR2 (germline): MNHEY, SVGAGI. The V and J ends lost 2 bases and 6 bases respectively, with 13 bases between them. This chain links TRBV6-5 with TRBJ1-1, with D possibly TRBD1 on 5 matching bases. The origin of this receptor is a man aged 60 to 75 with urothelial cancer. The material was PBMCs, obtained around atezolizumab (anti-PD-L1) treatment. Here the CDR3 reads CASSYHQGSSEAFF. CDR3 coding DNA: TGTGCCAGCAGTTACCATCAGGGAAGCTCTGAAGCTTTCTTT.